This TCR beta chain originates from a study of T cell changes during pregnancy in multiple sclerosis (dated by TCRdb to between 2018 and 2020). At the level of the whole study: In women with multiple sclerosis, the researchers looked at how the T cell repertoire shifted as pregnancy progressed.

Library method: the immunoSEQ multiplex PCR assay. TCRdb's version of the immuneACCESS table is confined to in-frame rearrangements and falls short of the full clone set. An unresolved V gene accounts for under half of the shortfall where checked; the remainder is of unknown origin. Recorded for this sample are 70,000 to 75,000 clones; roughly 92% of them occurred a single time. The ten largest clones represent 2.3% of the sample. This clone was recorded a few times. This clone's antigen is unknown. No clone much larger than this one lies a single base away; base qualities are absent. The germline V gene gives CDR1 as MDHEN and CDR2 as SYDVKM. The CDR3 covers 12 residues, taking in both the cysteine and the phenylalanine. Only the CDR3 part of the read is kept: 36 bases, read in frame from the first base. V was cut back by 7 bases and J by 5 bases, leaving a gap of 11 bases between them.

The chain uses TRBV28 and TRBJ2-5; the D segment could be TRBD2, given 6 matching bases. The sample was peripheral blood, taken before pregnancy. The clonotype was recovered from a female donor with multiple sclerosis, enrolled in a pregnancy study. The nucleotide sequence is TGTGCCAGCACGCGGGGTGGGGAGACCCAGTACTTC. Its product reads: CASTRGGETQYF.